The rows below give T cell receptor beta chains drawn from one sample of a study of blood T cell repertoires in COVID-19. This table comes from immunoSEQ multiplex PCR, and its TCRdb copy is limited to in-frame clones, with some not included. Here the sample spans roughly 3,600 clones, approximately 83% being singletons. Input material: peripheral blood. These receptor sequences come from a human donor in a cohort sampled during active COVID-19. CDR3s include the opening cysteine and the closing phenylalanine or tryptophan. A D gene is named only where the DNA matches it firmly. Part of the rows lack a size; the others show once, few, many or a class for expanded clones.

D	size	J	V	CDR3	DNA
TRBD2	.	TRBJ2-3	TRBV7-8	CASSSPMQTGGTDTQYF	TGTGCCAGCAGCTCCCCTATGCAAACGGGGGGGACAGATACGCAGTATTTT
TRBD1	.	TRBJ2-7	TRBV3-1/TRBV3-2	CASSEGQAYEQYF	TGTGCCAGCAGCGAGGGACAGGCCTACGAGCAGTACTTC
TRBD1	once	TRBJ1-2	TRBV9	CASSAGTGPFGYTF	TGTGCCAGCAGCGCAGGGACAGGACCTTTTGGCTACACCTTC
TRBD2	.	TRBJ2-3	TRBV28	CASSLQPGLGGTDTQYF	TGTGCCAGCAGTCTTCAGCCGGGACTAGGGGGCACAGATACGCAGTATTTT
.	.	TRBJ2-1	TRBV4-1	CASSPTPPSYNEQFF	TGCGCCAGCAGCCCGACACCGCCCTCCTACAATGAGCAGTTCTTC
TRBD1	.	TRBJ2-3	TRBV5-5	CASSYMGQRTDTQYF	TGTGCCAGCAGCTATATGGGACAGCGCACAGATACGCAGTATTTT
.	.	TRBJ1-6	TRBV5-1	CASSADNSYNSPLHF	TGCGCCAGCAGCGCGGACAACTCCTATAATTCACCCCTCCACTTT
TRBD1	.	TRBJ2-5	TRBV24-1	CATSFLGTGEKETQYF	TGTGCCACCAGTTTCCTGGGGACAGGGGAGAAAGAGACCCAGTACTTC
TRBD2	.	TRBJ2-4	TRBV5-4	CASSSMSSGRRGNIQYF	TGTGCCAGCAGCTCGATGAGTAGCGGGAGAAGGGGGAACATTCAGTACTTC
TRBD1	.	TRBJ1-4	TRBV11-2	CASSLEGAAVFF	TGTGCCAGCAGCCTGGAGGGGGCAGCGGTGTTTTTT
TRBD1	.	TRBJ1-3	TRBV5-5	CASSFNPGTGSFGNTIYF	TGTGCCAGCAGCTTCAACCCTGGGACAGGGAGTTTTGGAAACACCATATATTTT
TRBD1	.	TRBJ1-2	TRBV5-1	CASSLEQGNYGYTF	TGCGCCAGCAGCTTAGAACAGGGGAACTATGGCTACACCTTC
.	few	TRBJ1-5	TRBV5-5	CASSSGTIGNQPQHF	TGTGCCAGCAGCTCAGGGACAATAGGCAATCAGCCCCAGCATTTT
TRBD2	once	TRBJ2-3	TRBV7-8	CASSPRTSGNMVDTQYF	TGTGCCAGCAGCCCGAGGACTAGCGGCAATATGGTAGATACGCAGTATTTT
.	.	TRBJ2-1	TRBV11-3	CASSPGHQGTKQFF	TGTGCCAGCAGCCCTGGACACCAGGGGACCAAGCAGTTCTTC
.	.	TRBJ2-2	TRBV11-2	CASPSQASRSTGELFF	TGTGCCAGCCCAAGTCAGGCTAGCAGGAGCACCGGGGAGCTGTTTTTT
TRBD1	.	TRBJ1-2	TRBV30	CAWTGSATGGYYGYTF	TGTGCCTGGACGGGCTCCGCGACAGGGGGCTACTATGGCTACACCTTC
TRBD1	.	TRBJ2-1	TRBV7-2	CASSLEGQGHEQFF	TGTGCCAGCAGCTTAGAAGGACAGGGCCATGAGCAGTTCTTC
TRBD1	.	TRBJ2-7	TRBV28	CASSSGQSYEQYF	TGTGCCAGCAGCTCGGGACAGTCCTACGAGCAGTACTTC
.	.	TRBJ2-5	TRBV29-1	CSVSEGGLETQYF	TGCAGCGTGTCCGAGGGCGGTTTGGAGACCCAGTACTTC
TRBD1	.	TRBJ2-3	TRBV5-6	CASSLQIRGLGDTQYF	TGTGCCAGCAGCCTCCAAATCAGGGGGCTTGGAGATACGCAGTATTTT
.	.	TRBJ1-2	TRBV30	CAWRTGPGGYTF	TGTGCCTGGAGAACAGGGCCAGGGGGCTACACCTTC
.	.	TRBJ1-4	TRBV5-5	CASSLVRAGPNEKLFF	TGTGCCAGCAGCTTGGTACGGGCAGGGCCTAATGAAAAACTGTTTTTT
TRBD1	.	TRBJ2-5	TRBV19	CASSIDSDRVRETQYF	TGTGCCAGTAGTATAGACTCGGACAGGGTACGAGAGACCCAGTACTTC
.	few	TRBJ2-5	TRBV5-4	CASSLDRGSRQETQYF	TGTGCCAGCAGCTTGGATCGGGGTAGCCGACAAGAGACCCAGTACTTC
.	.	TRBJ1-2	TRBV6-1	CASSEGASSYGYTF	TGTGCCAGCAGTGAAGGGGCCTCATCCTATGGCTACACCTTC
TRBD1	.	TRBJ2-2	TRBV6-5	CASGQGVDTGELFF	TGTGCCAGCGGGCAGGGGGTTGACACCGGGGAGCTGTTTTTT
TRBD2	few	TRBJ2-1	TRBV7-2	CASSFKGRGTSANEQFF	TGTGCCAGCAGCTTTAAAGGGAGGGGGACTAGTGCCAATGAGCAGTTCTTC
.	.	TRBJ1-5	TRBV7-2	CASSLRLDQPQHF	TGTGCCAGCAGCTTGCGGCTAGATCAGCCCCAGCATTTT
TRBD1	.	TRBJ2-3	TRBV4-1	CASSPGQVAQYF	TGCGCCAGCAGCCCCGGACAGGTCGCGCAGTATTTT
TRBD2	.	TRBJ2-1	TRBV5-4	CASSKGLAGVPKYNEQFF	TGTGCCAGCAGCAAGGGACTAGCGGGAGTTCCGAAGTACAATGAGCAGTTCTTC
TRBD1	.	TRBJ1-1	TRBV15	CATSRTGNTEAFF	TGTGCCACCAGCCGGACAGGGAACACTGAAGCTTTCTTT
.	.	TRBJ1-3	TRBV30	CAWKTGILSGNTIYF	TGTGCCTGGAAAACAGGGATTCTCTCTGGAAACACCATATATTTT
.	.	TRBJ1-3	TRBV19	CASSIGGQNQGNTIYF	TGTGCCAGTAGTATTGGCGGACAGAACCAGGGAAACACCATATATTTT
.	.	TRBJ2-3	TRBV6-4	CASSASGHTDTQYF	TGTGCCAGCAGTGCCTCGGGCCACACAGATACGCAGTATTTT
TRBD2	.	TRBJ2-1	TRBV5-1	CASSSAGGWNEQFF	TGCGCCAGCAGCTCCGCGGGGGGTTGGAATGAGCAGTTCTTC
TRBD2	once	TRBJ2-1	TRBV14	CASSPTYLAGGLRTYNEQFF	TGTGCCAGCAGCCCAACTTATCTAGCGGGGGGCCTCAGGACCTACAATGAGCAGTTCTTC
TRBD2	.	TRBJ2-1	TRBV13	CASSPSIAGYNEQFF	TGTGCCAGCAGCCCTAGTATAGCGGGCTACAATGAGCAGTTCTTC
.	.	TRBJ2-5	TRBV30	CAWSVVRGETQYF	TGTGCCTGGAGTGTAGTTAGGGGGGAGACCCAGTACTTC
.	.	TRBJ2-1	TRBV11-3	CASSFGGEYNEQFF	TGTGCCAGCAGCTTCGGGGGAGAATACAATGAGCAGTTCTTC
.	.	TRBJ1-2	TRBV6-1	CASSEGGLSYGYTF	TGTGCCAGCAGTGAAGGAGGACTATCATATGGCTACACCTTC
.	few	TRBJ1-1	TRBV7-2	CASSTQGIAGTEAFF	TGTGCCAGCAGCACTCAGGGGATTGCGGGCACTGAAGCTTTCTTT
TRBD2	.	TRBJ2-5	TRBV20-1	CSASVASGRGSQETQYF	TGCAGTGCTAGTGTGGCTAGCGGGAGGGGCTCCCAAGAGACCCAGTACTTC
TRBD1	once	TRBJ2-7	TRBV7-9	CASSPSDRDGYEQYF	TGTGCCAGCAGCCCCTCGGACAGGGACGGGTACGAGCAGTACTTC
TRBD2	.	TRBJ2-1	TRBV9	CASSTRTSGSGGQFF	TGTGCCAGCAGCACCCGGACTAGCGGGAGCGGGGGGCAGTTCTTC
TRBD1	.	TRBJ2-1	TRBV6-4	CASSVDRVNEQFF	TGTGCCAGCAGCGTGGACAGGGTCAATGAGCAGTTCTTC
.	.	TRBJ1-6	TRBV6-5	CASSYEGVPPLHF	TGTGCCAGCAGTTACGAAGGGGTTCCACCCCTCCACTTT
.	.	TRBJ2-2	TRBV10-3	CAIRETSNTGELFF	TGTGCCATAAGAGAGACTTCGAACACCGGGGAGCTGTTTTTT
TRBD2	.	TRBJ2-2	TRBV7-2	CASSLLLAGPGGELFF	TGTGCCAGCAGCTTGTTACTAGCGGGACCAGGGGGGGAGCTGTTTTTT
TRBD1	.	TRBJ2-7	TRBV5-6	CASSGDSTEFYEQYF	TGTGCCAGCAGCGGGGACAGCACCGAGTTCTACGAGCAGTACTTC
.	.	TRBJ2-3	TRBV4-3	CASSQVSQGRADTQYF	TGCGCCAGCAGCCAAGTCTCCCAGGGAAGGGCAGATACGCAGTATTTT
.	.	TRBJ2-7	TRBV30	CAWSPQQEPYEQYF	TGTGCCTGGAGTCCTCAACAGGAGCCCTACGAGCAGTACTTC
.	.	TRBJ1-1	TRBV6-2/TRBV6-3	CASSYSRAVEAFF	TGTGCCAGCAGTTACTCGAGGGCGGTTGAAGCTTTCTTT
TRBD2	few	TRBJ2-1	TRBV28	CASSLWGPSSGGADEQFF	TGTGCCAGCAGTTTATGGGGCCCCTCTAGCGGGGGGGCCGATGAGCAGTTCTTC
.	.	TRBJ1-1	TRBV10-3	CAIKSGGRTEAFF	TGTGCCATTAAGTCCGGGGGGCGAACTGAAGCTTTCTTT
.	.	TRBJ2-1	TRBV4-1	CASSPLGGYNEQFF	TGCGCCAGCAGCCCGCTAGGGGGCTACAATGAGCAGTTCTTC
.	.	TRBJ1-1	TRBV7-3	CASSSSSKGEAFF	TGTGCCAGCAGTTCCTCTTCTAAGGGGGAAGCTTTCTTT
TRBD2	.	TRBJ2-3	TRBV7-2	CASSLGGGTQYF	TGTGCCAGCAGCTTAGGGGGGGGTACGCAGTATTTT
.	few	TRBJ2-7	TRBV5-1	CASSSGVGAYEQYF	TGCGCCAGCAGCTCAGGGGTAGGGGCCTACGAGCAGTACTTC
.	.	TRBJ1-2	TRBV12-3/TRBV12-4	CASSFRGSGGYTF	TGTGCCAGCAGTTTTCGGGGATCTGGTGGCTACACCTTC